One sample yielded the 22 T cell receptor beta chains listed below, sequenced in a study of T cell responses to AZD1222 COVID-19 vaccine. Sequencing used immunoSEQ multiplex PCR; TCRdb keeps in-frame clones, though not all of them. This table holds around 120,000 clones, 84% found once. The starting material was peripheral blood, obtained 28 days after the second AZD1222 dose. All receptors derive from an adult who received the AZD1222 COVID-19 vaccine.

The chain couples TRBV27 to TRBJ2-4; TRBD1 matches at 12 bases. Germline CDR1 reads MNHEY; CDR2 reads SMNVEV (reference sequence). With V trimmed by 5 bases and J by 7 bases, 9 bases remained unmatched. The CDR3 is 16 amino acids. The DNA of the CDR3 is TGTGCCAGCAGTCGACGCGGGACAGGGGGCTTGAACATTCAGTACTTC. Its translation is CASSRRGTGGLNIQYF.

This chain uses TRBV7-2 with TRBJ2-1; unclear D gene. The germline V gene has CDR1 SGHTA and CDR2 FQGNSA. The V end lost 0 bases, the J end lost 5 bases, and 11 bases lay between the germline ends. The CDR3 spans 15 residues. This chain's CDR3 is CASSLALGRHNEQFF. In DNA, the CDR3 is TGTGCCAGCAGCTTAGCGTTAGGGCGCCACAATGAGCAGTTCTTC.

The rearrangement uses TRBV10-3 and TRBJ1-1; D remains unclear. Germline CDR1 reads ENHRY; CDR2 reads SYGVKD. Trimming shortened V by 6 bases and J by 10 bases, and 12 bases separated the two germline ends. The CDR3 is 11 amino acids. The CDR3: CAIRGQQGAFF. The CDR3 region has the DNA TGTGCCATCAGGGGCCAGCAAGGAGCTTTCTTT.

The V gene is TRBV5-1, the J gene TRBJ1-3; 7 bases are shared with TRBD1. V lost 0 bases to trimming and J lost 0 bases; unmatched junction nucleotides: 3. Germline CDR1 is SGHRS and CDR2 is YFSETQ. The CDR3 sequence is 16 residues long. The CDR3 here is CASSLGTGSSGNTIYF. CDR3 nucleotide sequence: TGCGCCAGCAGCTTGGGGACAGGTAGCTCTGGAAACACCATATATTTT.

This clone was counted only a few times. The chain recombines TRBV5-6 with TRBJ1-1, with TRBD1 matching 7 bases. Looked up from germline, CDR1 is SGHDT and CDR2 is YYEEEE. The CDR3 runs to 17 residues. The ends lost 3 bases at V and 3 bases at J; junction bases unmatched: 14. As DNA, the CDR3 is TGTGCCAGCAGCTACTCCCCACAGGGGCGGGTGGACACTGAAGCTTTCTTT. The encoded protein is CASSYSPQGRVDTEAFF.

This clone has only one observation. The rearrangement joins TRBV14 to TRBJ1-5; no clear D. Trimming took off 0 bases at V and 6 bases at J, with 6 bases between the two ends. There are 13 residues in the CDR3. Germline values: CDR1 SGHDN, CDR2 FVKESK. This CDR3 reads CASSQDRRQPQHF. In DNA, the CDR3 is TGTGCCAGCAGCCAAGATAGACGTCAGCCCCAGCATTTT.

This chain joins TRBV5-1 and TRBJ1-4; tentative D call: TRBD1 (5 bases). Germline V gene data show CDR1 as SGHRS and CDR2 as YFSETQ. V was clipped by 6 bases and J by 4 bases, with 13 bases between them. This CDR3 region has 14 residues. CDR3 sequence reads: CASTYTGSNEKLFF. The CDR3 DNA reads as TGCGCCAGCACCTATACAGGAAGTAATGAAAAACTGTTTTTT.

The V gene is TRBV5-6, the J gene TRBJ2-5; maybe TRBD1 (5 bases). CDR1 and CDR2 from the germline V gene are SGHDT and YYEEEE. CDR3 size: 14 residues. V lost 2 bases and J 2 bases, leaving 10 bases between the germline ends. Written as DNA, the CDR3 is TGTGCCAGCAGCTTAAAGGGGTTACAAGAGACCCAGTACTTC. It encodes CASSLKGLQETQYF.

The rearrangement joins TRBV3-1 (or the pseudogene TRBV3-2) to TRBJ2-2, with unresolved D. The CDR3 length is 15 residues. V was cut by 3 bases and J by 6 bases, with 14 bases left in between. CDR1 and CDR2 from the germline V gene are LGHDT and YNNKEL (reference sequence). CDR3 coding DNA: TGTGCCAGCAGCCAGTCCCAGAGTTGGGCCGGGGAGCTGTTTTTT. Encoded protein: CASSQSQSWAGELFF.

The V gene is TRBV2, the J gene TRBJ2-7, with D maybe TRBD2 (6 bases). The CDR3 contains 16 residues. Germline V gene lookup returns CDR1 SNHLY and CDR2 FYNNEI. The V end lost 8 bases, the J end lost 2 bases, and 22 bases lay between the germline ends. DNA for the CDR3: TGTGCCAGCGACGCCGGGGTAGGACGGGAGACCTACGAGCAGTACTTC. It encodes CASDAGVGRETYEQYF. Looking up the rest from reference TRBV2 and TRBJ2-7 gives the full variable domain: EPEVTQTPSHQVTQMGQEVILRCVPISNHLYFYWYRQILGQKVEFLVSFYNNEISEKSEIFDDQFSVERPDGSNFTLKIRSTKLEDSAMYFCASDAGVGRETYEQYFGPGTRLTVT.

As DNA, the CDR3 is TGTGCCAGCAGCTTATTTGAAAAACTGTTTTTT. Its protein is CASSLFEKLFF. The genes are TRBV7-9 and TRBJ1-4; D is undetermined. Germline CDR1 and CDR2: SEHNR and FQNEAQ (reference sequence). The CDR3 has 11 amino acids. With 2 bases removed from V and 7 bases from J, the gap between germline ends came to 2 bases. The variable domain in full, with the rest retrieved from reference TRBV7-9 and TRBJ1-4, is DTGVSQNPRHKITKRGQNVTFRCDPISEHNRLYWYRQTLGQGPEFLTYFQNEAQLEKSRLLSDRFSAERPKGSFSTLEIQRTEQGDSAMYLCASSLFEKLFFGSGTQLSVL.

The rearrangement joins TRBV29-1 to TRBJ2-5; 7 bases are a match to TRBD1. The CDR3 sequence is 14 residues long. The V segment lost 1 base and the J segment 5 bases; nucleotides outside the gene matches: 7. CDR1 is SQVTM and CDR2 is ANQGSEA in the germline V gene. The CDR3 bases are TGCAGCGTTGAAGGACAGGGTGGGCAGGAGACCCAGTACTTC. It translates to CSVEGQGGQETQYF.

V gene TRBV6-1 combines with J gene TRBJ2-4; 9 bases align to TRBD2. CDR3 length equals 18 residues. The germline CDR1 and CDR2 sequences are MNHNS and SASEGT. V dropped 4 bases and J dropped 0; count of bases not matched to a gene: 10. The DNA of the CDR3 is TGTGCCAGCAGTGTAAATAGCGGGGGTTTGGGAGCCAAAAACATTCAGTACTTC. Its protein is CASSVNSGGLGAKNIQYF.

The V call is TRBV5-1, the J call TRBJ2-3, with D perhaps matching TRBD1 or TRBD2 (6 bases each). The CDR3 totals 15 residues. The germline CDR1 and CDR2 sequences are SGHRS and YFSETQ. Trimming shortened V by 7 bases and J by 2 bases, and 17 bases separated the two germline ends. The CDR3 loop is CASAPGAPLTDTQYF. DNA of the CDR3: TGCGCCAGCGCCCCGGGGGCCCCTCTCACAGATACGCAGTATTTT.

V is TRBV6-5 and J is TRBJ2-1, with TRBD2 matching 8 bases. The CDR3 runs 14 residues. Germline loops: CDR1 MNHEY, CDR2 SVGAGI. The V gene end was trimmed by 6 bases and the J gene end by 8 bases; junction bases not matched to a gene: 9. The CDR3 nucleotides are TGTGCCAGCAGCGGGGGGGTGTGGGACTATGAGCAGTTCTTC. Its translation is CASSGGVWDYEQFF.

The CDR3 DNA is TGTGCCACCAGCAGACAGGGCCAAGAGACCCAGTACTTC. Amino acid sequence: CATSRQGQETQYF. The V call is TRBV15, the J call TRBJ2-5; D is possibly TRBD1 (5 bases). The germline CDR1 and CDR2 sequences are LNHNV and YYDKDF (reference sequence). V was shortened by 2 bases and J by 1 base, with 5 bases between the two germline ends. CDR3 size: 13 residues.

The V call is TRBV2, the J call TRBJ1-6; TRBD1 aligns across 8 bases. From germline, CDR1 is SNHLY and CDR2 FYNNEI. With V trimmed by 6 bases and J by 14 bases, 9 bases remained unmatched. This CDR3 contains 13 residues. The CDR3: CASSPGQASTLHF. The CDR3 DNA follows: TGTGCCAGCAGCCCGGGACAGGCATCTACCCTCCACTTT.

The genes are TRBV19 and TRBJ1-5, with a possible D match to TRBD1 (6 bases). CDR1 is LNHDA, CDR2 SQIVND, per germline (reference sequence). The CDR3 sequence is 13 residues long. Trimming stripped 5 bases from V and 6 bases from J, with 11 bases between. The CDR3 DNA sequence: TGTGCCAGTAGTTTCCCGACAGGTCAGCCCCAGCATTTT. Its protein product is CASSFPTGQPQHF. Supplemented by reference TRBV19 and TRBJ1-5, the full variable domain reads DGGITQSPKYLFRKEGQNVTLSCEQNLNHDAMYWYRQDPGQGLRLIYYSQIVNDFQKGDIAEGYSVSREKKESFPLTVTSAQKNPTAFYLCASSFPTGQPQHFGDGTRLSIL.

The V call is TRBV5-1, the J call TRBJ2-7; D may correspond to TRBD1 or TRBD2 (6 bases each). CDR3 length: 15 residues. CDR1 and CDR2 from the germline V gene are SGHRS and YFSETQ. Trimming took 2 bases from V and 1 from J, leaving 13 bases between them. Here the CDR3 reads CASSFGGPLSYEQYF. The CDR3 DNA follows: TGCGCCAGCAGCTTCGGGGGCCCCCTTTCCTACGAGCAGTACTTC.

This chain uses TRBV6-5 with TRBJ1-5; D might be TRBD1 (6 bases). Trimming stripped 4 bases from V and 3 bases from J, with 10 bases between. The CDR3 contains 14 residues. Germline loops: CDR1 MNHEY, CDR2 SVGAGI. The CDR3 nucleotides are TGTGCCAGCAGTTTCGGACAGTTCAATCAGCCCCAGCATTTT. This codes for CASSFGQFNQPQHF.

This clone was detected a few times. The chain couples TRBV25-1 to TRBJ1-1, with a tentative D call TRBD1 (5 bases). The length of the CDR3 is 15 residues. Germline-derived CDR1 and CDR2 are MGHDK and SYGVNS. V shed 3 bases and J shed 2 bases, with 13 bases lying between them. The CDR3 loop reads CASSDLGRTNTEAFF. The CDR3 DNA reads as TGTGCCAGCAGTGACCTGGGACGGACTAACACTGAAGCTTTCTTT.

V and J are TRBV7-9 and TRBJ1-2, with a possible D match to TRBD1 (5 bases). The germline gives CDR1 SEHNR, CDR2 FQNEAQ (reference sequence). Trimming cost V 6 bases and J 2 bases, with 19 bases left between them. The CDR3 has 16 residues. The CDR3, as DNA: TGTGCCAGCAGACTGGGGCAGCCAACATCAAACTATGGCTACACCTTC. It codes for CASRLGQPTSNYGYTF.